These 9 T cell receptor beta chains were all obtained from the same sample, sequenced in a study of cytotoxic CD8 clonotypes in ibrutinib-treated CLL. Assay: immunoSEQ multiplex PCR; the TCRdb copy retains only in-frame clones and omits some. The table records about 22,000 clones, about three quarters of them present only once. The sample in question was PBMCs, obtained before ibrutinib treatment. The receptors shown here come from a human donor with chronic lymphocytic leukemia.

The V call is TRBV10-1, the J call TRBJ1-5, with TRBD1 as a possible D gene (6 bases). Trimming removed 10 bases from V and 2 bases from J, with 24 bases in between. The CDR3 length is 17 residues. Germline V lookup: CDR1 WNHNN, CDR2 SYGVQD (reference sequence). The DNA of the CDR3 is TGCGCCACGAAAGGTCAGGGGATCTCTCGTGGCAATCAGCCCCAGCATTTT. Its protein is CATKGQGISRGNQPQHF.

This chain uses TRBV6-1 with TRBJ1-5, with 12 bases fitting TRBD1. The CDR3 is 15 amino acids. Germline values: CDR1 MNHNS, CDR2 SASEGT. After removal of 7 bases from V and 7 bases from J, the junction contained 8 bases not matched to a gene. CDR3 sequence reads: CASIWDRGRDQPQHF. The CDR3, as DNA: TGTGCCAGCATTTGGGACAGGGGGCGCGACCAGCCCCAGCATTTT.

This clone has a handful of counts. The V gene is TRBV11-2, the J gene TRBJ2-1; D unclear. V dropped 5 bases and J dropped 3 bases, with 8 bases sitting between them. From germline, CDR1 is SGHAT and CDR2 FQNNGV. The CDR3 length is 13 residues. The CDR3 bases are TGTGCCAGCAGCCAGACTGGCTACAATGAGCAGTTCTTC. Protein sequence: CASSQTGYNEQFF.

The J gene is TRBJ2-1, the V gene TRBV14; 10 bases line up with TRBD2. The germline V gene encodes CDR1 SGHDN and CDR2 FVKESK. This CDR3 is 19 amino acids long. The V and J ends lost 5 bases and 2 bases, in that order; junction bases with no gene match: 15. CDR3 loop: CASSGSRLAGVRAYNEQFF. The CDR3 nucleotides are TGTGCCAGCAGCGGTTCGCGTCTAGCGGGAGTCAGGGCCTACAATGAGCAGTTCTTC.

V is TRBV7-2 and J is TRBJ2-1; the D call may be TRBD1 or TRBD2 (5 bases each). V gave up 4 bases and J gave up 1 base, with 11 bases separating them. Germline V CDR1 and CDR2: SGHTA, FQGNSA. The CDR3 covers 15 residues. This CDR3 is CASSWDGVSYNEQFF. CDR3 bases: TGTGCCAGCAGCTGGGACGGGGTATCCTACAATGAGCAGTTCTTC.

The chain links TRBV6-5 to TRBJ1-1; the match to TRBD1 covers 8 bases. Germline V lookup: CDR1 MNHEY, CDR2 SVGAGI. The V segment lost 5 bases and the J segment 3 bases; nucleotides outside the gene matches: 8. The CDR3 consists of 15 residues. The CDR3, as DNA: TGTGCCAGCAGTCACGACAGGGGCCTTGACACTGAAGCTTTCTTT. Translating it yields CASSHDRGLDTEAFF.

The CDR3 DNA reads as TGCAGCTCCTACCCCTCGGGACAGGGGGCAGATGAGCAGTTCTTC. Its translation is CSSYPSGQGADEQFF. The chain is built from TRBV29-1 and TRBJ2-1; 12 bases are shared with TRBD1. Germline CDR1 is SQVTM and CDR2 is ANQGSEA. V lost 8 bases to trimming and J lost 8 bases; unmatched junction nucleotides: 13. The CDR3 contains 15 residues.

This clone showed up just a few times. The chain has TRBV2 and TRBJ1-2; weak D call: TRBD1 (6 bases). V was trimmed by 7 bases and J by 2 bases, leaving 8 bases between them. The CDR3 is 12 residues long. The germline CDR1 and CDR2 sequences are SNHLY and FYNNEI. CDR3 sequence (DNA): TGTGCCAGCACCAGGGGAAACTATGGCTACACCTTC. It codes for CASTRGNYGYTF. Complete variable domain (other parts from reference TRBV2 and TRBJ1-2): EPEVTQTPSHQVTQMGQEVILRCVPISNHLYFYWYRQILGQKVEFLVSFYNNEISEKSEIFDDQFSVERPDGSNFTLKIRSTKLEDSAMYFCASTRGNYGYTFGSGTRLTVV.

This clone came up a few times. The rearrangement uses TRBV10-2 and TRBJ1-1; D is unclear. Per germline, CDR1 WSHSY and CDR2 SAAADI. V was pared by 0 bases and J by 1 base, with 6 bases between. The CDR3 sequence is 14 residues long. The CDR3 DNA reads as TGCGCCAGCAGTGAGTCGAGGCAGAACACTGAAGCTTTCTTT. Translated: CASSESRQNTEAFF.